These 26 T cell receptor beta chains originate from one sample sequenced in a study of early T cells in non-severe SARS-CoV-2 infection. MiXCR, run by TCRdb on the 5' RACE reads, gives a single entry per CDR3 protein. Here the sample spans roughly 50,000 distinct CDR3 sequences, 7% to 8% being singletons. The sequenced material came from whole blood. Receptors were obtained from an adult who was a healthcare worker with PCR-confirmed SARS-CoV-2 infection or an uninfected control (not recorded which).

As concerns this clonotype: It may be a read error: a sequence one base away is much more abundant. The DNA of the CDR3 is TGTGCCAGCAGCTTGGATGGCTTTGGAAACACCATATATTTT. Residues: CASSLDGFGNTIYF. This chain joins TRBV5-6 and TRBJ1-3; D unresolved. The CDR3 sequence is 14 residues long. Germline V lookup: CDR1 SGHDT, CDR2 YYEEEE. V shed 0 bases and J shed 3 bases, with 7 bases lying between them.

This chain connects TRBV27 to TRBJ1-5; 12 bases align to TRBD1. Trimming at V came to 6 bases and at J to 1 base, leaving 4 bases not matched to a gene. The CDR3 runs to 16 residues. Germline V gene data show CDR1 as MNHEY and CDR2 as SMNVEV (reference sequence). In DNA form, the CDR3 reads TGTGCCAGCAGACAGGGACAGGGGGCAAGCAATCAGCCCCAGCATTTT. Protein sequence: CASRQGQGASNQPQHF.

This clonotype was observed a few times. The CDR3 bases are TGTGCCAGCAGTTTAGCGCCCCTAGACGGGGGAGGCTACGAGCAGTACTTC. It is translated as CASSLAPLDGGGYEQYF. V is TRBV12-3 or TRBV12-4 and J is TRBJ2-7, with D possibly TRBD2 on 6 matching bases. Trimming stripped 0 bases from V and 3 bases from J, with 18 bases between. The CDR3 totals 17 residues.

This clonotype was seen ten or more times. V is TRBV5-6 and J is TRBJ1-6, with 8 bases that match TRBD1. Unmatched junction bases numbered 3, after V lost 2 bases and J lost 5 bases. CDR1 SGHDT and CDR2 YYEEEE come from the germline V gene. CDR3 length: 15 amino acids. The CDR3 DNA follows: TGTGCCAGCAGCTTCGGGGACAGGCATAATTCACCCCTCCACTTT. Translated: CASSFGDRHNSPLHF. The variable domain in full, completed from reference TRBV5-6 and TRBJ1-6, reads DAGVTQSPTHLIKTRGQQVTLRCSPKSGHDTVSWYQQALGQGPQFIFQYYEEEERQRGNFPDRFSGHQFPNYSSELNVNALLLGDSALYLCASSFGDRHNSPLHFGNGTRLTVT.

The V gene is TRBV29-1, the J gene TRBJ2-2; D is unclear. CDR1 and CDR2 (germline): SQVTM, ANQGSEA. This CDR3 has 11 amino acids. V dropped 7 bases and J dropped 7 bases, with 10 bases sitting between them. CDR3: CSGSGYGELFF. The CDR3, as DNA: TGCAGCGGTTCTGGCTACGGGGAGCTGTTTTTT.

The chain couples TRBV12-3 or TRBV12-4 to TRBJ2-5; D unresolved. Trimming left V 2 bases short and J 4 bases short, with 14 bases between. This CDR3 spans 15 amino acids. The CDR3 sequence is CASSLSASLSETQYF. As DNA, the CDR3 is TGTGCCAGCAGTTTAAGTGCTAGTTTGTCAGAGACCCAGTACTTC.

This clonotype was counted ten times or more. The chain links TRBV5-1 to TRBJ2-7; D not certain. The CDR3 extends over 13 amino acids. V dropped 0 bases and J dropped 3 bases, with 7 bases sitting between them. Looked up from germline, CDR1 is SGHRS and CDR2 is YFSETQ. CDR3 in DNA: TGCGCCAGCAGCTTGGACAGAAACTACGAGCAGTACTTC. Its translation: CASSLDRNYEQYF.

The table lists this clonotype with many counts. The V and J genes are TRBV3-1 and TRBJ1-1; D may be TRBD1 (6 bases). CDR1 is LGHDT and CDR2 is YNNKEL in the germline V gene (reference sequence). The CDR3 is 13 amino acids. Trimming removed 2 bases at V and 6 bases at J, with 10 bases between. In DNA, the CDR3 is TGTGCCAGCAGCCAAAGAGGGGGGGCTGAAGCTTTCTTT. Translating gives CASSQRGGAEAFF.

This clonotype has only a few counts. The genes are TRBV7-9 and TRBJ2-1; no reliable D call. V shed 3 bases and J shed 5 bases, with 5 bases lying between them. This CDR3 contains 12 residues. Germline CDR1 is SEHNR and CDR2 is FQNEAQ (reference sequence). Here the CDR3 reads CASSFGDNEQFF. CDR3 sequence (DNA): TGTGCCAGCAGCTTTGGGGACAATGAGCAGTTCTTC.

This clonotype was counted many times. The V and J genes are TRBV5-8 and TRBJ1-2; 7 bases fit TRBD1. CDR3 size: 15 residues. With V trimmed by 3 bases and J by 4 bases, 9 bases remained unmatched. The germline V gene has CDR1 SGHTS and CDR2 YDEGEE. The CDR3 sequence: CASSWNPGGGYGYTF. Written as DNA, the CDR3 is TGTGCCAGCAGCTGGAATCCAGGGGGAGGCTATGGCTACACCTTC.

The gene calls are TRBV3-1 and TRBJ1-1; D might be TRBD1 (6 bases). The CDR3 loop spans 14 amino acids. The germline CDR1 and CDR2 sequences are LGHDT and YNNKEL (reference sequence). Trimming removed 5 bases from V and 4 bases from J, with 14 bases in between. CDR3 in amino acids: CASSALQGSTEAFF. The CDR3 DNA reads as TGTGCCAGCAGCGCTCTACAGGGTTCCACTGAAGCTTTCTTT.

This clonotype came up many times. The chain employs TRBV11-2 and TRBJ2-7; D is ambiguous. This CDR3 region has 13 residues. Trimming left V 3 bases short and J 2 bases short, with 8 bases between. Germline lookup yields CDR1 SGHAT and CDR2 FQNNGV. CDR3 protein: CASSFLPTYEQYF. CDR3 sequence (DNA): TGTGCCAGCAGCTTTTTACCGACCTACGAGCAGTACTTC. Filled out from reference TRBV11-2 and TRBJ2-7, the complete variable domain reads EAGVAQSPRYKIIEKRQSVAFWCNPISGHATLYWYQQILGQGPKLLIQFQNNGVVDDSQLPKDRFSAERLKGVDSTLKIQPAKLEDSAVYLCASSFLPTYEQYFGPGTRLTVT.

The chain couples TRBV29-1 to TRBJ2-5; possibly TRBD2 for D (6 bases). CDR1 is SQVTM and CDR2 is ANQGSEA in the germline V gene. The CDR3 extends over 12 amino acids. V lost 7 bases and J lost 1, with 10 bases in between. In DNA form, the CDR3 reads TGCAGCGGGACGGGACTCCAAGAGACCCAGTACTTC. The encoded protein is CSGTGLQETQYF.

This clonotype showed up just a few times. The V call is TRBV10-3, the J call TRBJ1-4; D might be TRBD1 (6 bases). Trimming removed 5 bases from V and 8 bases from J, with 15 bases in between. The CDR3 runs to 14 residues. Germline V gene lookup returns CDR1 ENHRY and CDR2 SYGVKD. The CDR3 is CAISTSGVGEKLFF. Written as DNA, the CDR3 is TGTGCCATCAGTACGTCAGGGGTCGGGGAAAAACTGTTTTTT.

This clonotype was observed many times. This chain uses TRBV18 with TRBJ1-1; no clear D. V lost 6 bases, J lost 7 bases, and 9 bases lay in between. The germline V gene has CDR1 KGHSH and CDR2 LQKENI. The CDR3 has 11 residues. As DNA, the CDR3 is TGTGCCAGCTCTCAAGTAAATGAAGCTTTCTTT. Encoded protein: CASSQVNEAFF.

This clonotype came up many times. V and J are TRBV5-1 and TRBJ1-5; TRBD1 is a possible D gene (6 bases). This CDR3 has 15 amino acids. Trimming took 3 bases from V and 3 from J, leaving 13 bases between them. The germline CDR1 and CDR2 sequences are SGHRS and YFSETQ. The CDR3 region has the DNA TGCGCCAGCAGCTGGGACGGACAGAACAATCAGCCCCAGCATTTT. Translated: CASSWDGQNNQPQHF.

At least ten counts were recorded for this clonotype. J is TRBJ1-1 and V is TRBV9, with 7 positions matching TRBD1. The CDR3 is 15 amino acids. CDR1 is SGDLS and CDR2 is YYNGEE in the germline V gene. V shed 5 bases, J shed 0 bases, and the junction held 7 bases outside the gene matches. DNA for the CDR3: TGTGCCAGCAGGAAAACAGGGGCGATGAACACTGAAGCTTTCTTT. Protein product: CASRKTGAMNTEAFF. Supplemented by reference TRBV9 and TRBJ1-1, the full variable domain reads DSGVTQTPKHLITATGQRVTLRCSPRSGDLSVYWYQQSLDQGLQFLIQYYNGEERAKGNILERFSAQQFPDLHSELNLSSLELGDSALYFCASRKTGAMNTEAFFGQGTRLTVV.

V and J are TRBV3-1 and TRBJ1-2; 10 bases line up with TRBD1. The CDR3 has 13 residues. With V trimmed by 4 bases and J by 7 bases, 3 bases remained unmatched. In germline, CDR1 is LGHDT, CDR2 YNNKEL (reference sequence). CDR3 sequence: CASSLGQGTGYTF. The CDR3 DNA is TGTGCCAGCAGCCTGGGACAGGGGACTGGCTACACCTTC.

V usage is TRBV28 and J usage is TRBJ2-7; possible D gene TRBD1, 6 bases. This CDR3 has 13 residues. CDR1 is MDHEN, CDR2 SYDVKM, per germline. V lost 7 bases and J lost 3, with 13 bases in between. This CDR3 is CASIRGRNYEQYF. The CDR3 nucleotides are TGTGCCAGCATCAGGGGACGGAACTACGAGCAGTACTTC.

The chain couples TRBV7-2 to TRBJ1-1; D perhaps matches TRBD1 (5 bases). V lost 1 base and J 5 bases, leaving 14 bases between the germline ends. Looked up from germline, CDR1 is SGHTA and CDR2 is FQGNSA. This CDR3 spans 15 amino acids. CDR3 residues: CASSLGPGSSTEAFF. Here the CDR3 DNA reads TGTGCCAGCAGCTTAGGTCCAGGGTCGAGTACTGAAGCTTTCTTT.

This clonotype has a handful of counts. V gene TRBV11-2 combines with J gene TRBJ1-5; D is ambiguous. The germline V gene encodes CDR1 SGHAT and CDR2 FQNNGV. This CDR3 spans 15 amino acids. The ends were cut back, 5 bases at V and 5 bases at J, with 16 bases in the middle. The CDR3 nucleotides are TGTGCCAGCAGCCCGGGGATGGGAGGCTATCAGCCCCAGCATTTT. Encoded protein: CASSPGMGGYQPQHF.

This clonotype has a count of ten or more. The chain combines TRBV10-3 with TRBJ2-2; 9 positions match TRBD1. The germline V gene encodes CDR1 ENHRY and CDR2 SYGVKD. V trimming: 6 bases; J trimming: 2 bases; junction bases outside the gene matches: 4. The CDR3 contains 15 residues. The CDR3 DNA follows: TGTGCCATCAGACAGGGGGCCTTAAACACCGGGGAGCTGTTTTTT. Protein sequence: CAIRQGALNTGELFF.

This clonotype was seen ten or more times. The chain recombines TRBV12-3 or TRBV12-4 with TRBJ2-7; perhaps TRBD2 as D (6 bases). Trimming removed 5 bases from V and 0 bases from J, with 14 bases in between. The CDR3 is 15 amino acids. In DNA, the CDR3 is TGTGCCAGCAGTCCCTTACTAGCAGGCTCCTACGAGCAGTACTTC. Amino acid sequence: CASSPLLAGSYEQYF.

This clonotype was recorded at least ten times. The rearrangement joins TRBV29-1 to TRBJ2-3, with TRBD2 matching over 8 bases. The CDR3 spans 14 residues. V trimming: 6 bases; J trimming: 3 bases; junction bases outside the gene matches: 8. Germline V lookup: CDR1 SQVTM, CDR2 ANQGSEA. The CDR3 region is CSVRIGTSTDTQYF. In nucleotides, the CDR3 is TGCAGCGTCAGAATCGGGACTAGTACAGATACGCAGTATTTT.

This clonotype came up many times. This rearrangement joins TRBV7-9 to TRBJ1-2; D not resolved. Germline CDR1 SEHNR, CDR2 FQNEAQ (reference sequence). CDR3 length: 15 amino acids. Trimming stripped 0 bases from V and 0 bases from J, with 8 bases between. CDR3 DNA sequence: TGTGCCAGCAGCTTAGCCCTTACAACTAACTATGGCTACACCTTC. Residues: CASSLALTTNYGYTF.

This clonotype was counted only a few times. This chain connects TRBV9 to TRBJ2-4; no reliable D call. Trimming cost V 2 bases and J 0 bases, with 12 bases left between them. Germline V CDR1 and CDR2: SGDLS, YYNGEE. The CDR3 consists of 16 residues. For the CDR3, the DNA is TGTGCCAGCAGCGTGACGTGGACCTTAGCCAAAAACATTCAGTACTTC. Its protein is CASSVTWTLAKNIQYF.